This T cell receptor (beta chain) was captured in a study of a mutant IDH1 vaccine in newly diagnosed glioma. About the study: Treated patients, averaging roughly 44 years, were around 62% male and roughly 38% female. Standard pretreatment was either radiotherapy, temozolomide, or, for most, radiochemotherapy with temozolomide.

Clones were read by immunoSEQ multiplex PCR, and TCRdb kept only the in-frame ones, dropping some. Among under 80,000 clones, 80% to 90% were seen once, and the ten largest hold around 3%. The J segment lost 10 bases and the V segment lost 6 bases, leaving 8 bases of the junction unmatched. The V gene's germline CDR1 is DFQATT and CDR2 SNEGSKA (reference sequence). The CDR3 has 11 residues. Study observations and caveats: Seemingly, top peripheral T cell clonotype changes bore no relation to pseudoprogression.

As to time point: baseline, week 1 (first vaccination visit). Regarding treatment: pre-vaccination baseline after standard-of-care therapy. Astrocytomas found in donors were new, WHO grade 3 or 4, IDH1-mutant and ATRX-lost. Comment on this clone: Its antigen is unidentified.

The sample in question was PBMCs, obtained from a glioma patient treated with radiotherapy, temozolomide or both. This TCR came from a young man with glioma. The V call is TRBV20-1, the J call TRBJ1-1; TRBD1 matches 7 bases. CDR3 in amino acids: CSAHDRVVAFF. The CDR3 bases are TGCAGTGCCCATGACAGGGTGGTAGCTTTCTTT.